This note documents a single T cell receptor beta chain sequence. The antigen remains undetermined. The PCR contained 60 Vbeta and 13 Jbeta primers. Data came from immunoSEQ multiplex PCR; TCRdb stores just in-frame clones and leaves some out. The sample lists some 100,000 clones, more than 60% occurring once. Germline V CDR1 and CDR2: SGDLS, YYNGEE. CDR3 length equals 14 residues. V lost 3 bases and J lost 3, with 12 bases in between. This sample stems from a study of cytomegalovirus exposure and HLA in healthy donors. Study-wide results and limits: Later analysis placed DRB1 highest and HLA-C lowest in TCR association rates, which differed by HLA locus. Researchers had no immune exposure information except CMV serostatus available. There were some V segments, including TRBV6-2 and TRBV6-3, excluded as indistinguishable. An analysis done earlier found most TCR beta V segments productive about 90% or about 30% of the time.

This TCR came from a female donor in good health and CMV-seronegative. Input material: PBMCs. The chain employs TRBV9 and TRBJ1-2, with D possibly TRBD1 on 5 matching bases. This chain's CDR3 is CASSAFRVDYGYTF. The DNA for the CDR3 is TGTGCCAGCAGCGCCTTCAGGGTGGACTATGGCTACACCTTC. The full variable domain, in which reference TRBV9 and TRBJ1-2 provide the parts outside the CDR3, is DSGVTQTPKHLITATGQRVTLRCSPRSGDLSVYWYQQSLDQGLQFLIQYYNGEERAKGNILERFSAQQFPDLHSELNLSSLELGDSALYFCASSAFRVDYGYTFGSGTRLTVV.